The clone carrying this T cell receptor beta chain was detected many times. The antigen remains unidentified. The source of the sample is a study of neurological immune-mediated disorders. Whole-study context: Multiple sclerosis patients numbered some 34, with around 31 relapsing-remitting and 3 secondary progressive.

Findings of the study overall: Across subjects, expanded clones had no CDR3 amino acid sequences in common, pointing to private repertoires in all groups. Patients with HTLV-1-associated myelopathy showed the most TCR clonal expansion. Those with multiple sclerosis showed the least, falling below healthy controls.

TCRdb fed the 5' RACE reads into MiXCR, producing one record per CDR3 protein. Of under 80,000 distinct CDR3 sequences in the sample, 3.5% to 5% were seen once. CDR3 length: 16 amino acids. Per germline, CDR1 DFQATT and CDR2 SNEGSKA (reference sequence). V was trimmed by 1 base and J by 1 base, leaving 13 bases between them. This chain joins TRBV20-1 and TRBJ2-2; D is undetermined. Specimen: PBMCs. The receptor's source is a man under 40 with multiple sclerosis. The CDR3 sequence: CSARAIGLVNTGELFF. As DNA, the CDR3 is TGCAGTGCTAGAGCAATAGGGCTAGTGAACACCGGGGAGCTGTTTTTT.